This T cell receptor beta chain derives from a study of blood T cells in healthy people across ages. A second PCR of about 7 to 12 cycles used a sample-barcoded 5' primer and a J-beta primer mix. TCRdb re-called the 5' RACE reads through MiXCR, storing one row per CDR3 protein. The sample has about 840,000 distinct CDR3 sequences, 29% seen once; the top ten hold about a tenth. Overall study results and limits: Lack of knowledge of donor CMV status possibly confounded expanded clonotype changes.

A word on this clonotype: What it binds is not known.

Looked up from germline, CDR1 is DFQATT and CDR2 is SNEGSKA (reference sequence). The CDR3 loop spans 14 amino acids. V dropped 3 bases and J dropped 1; count of bases not matched to a gene: 2. Another study also made use of these data, one on T cells of mothers and their children. That investigation notes: Inherited differences only slightly affect thymic shaping of TCR recombination output.

The origin of this receptor is a middle-aged woman in good health. The specimen was blood. The chain recombines TRBV20-1 with TRBJ1-2; 10 positions agree with TRBD1. In nucleotides, the CDR3 is TGCAGTGCTAGCGGGACAGGGGTTAACTATGGCTACACCTTC. It codes for CSASGTGVNYGYTF.